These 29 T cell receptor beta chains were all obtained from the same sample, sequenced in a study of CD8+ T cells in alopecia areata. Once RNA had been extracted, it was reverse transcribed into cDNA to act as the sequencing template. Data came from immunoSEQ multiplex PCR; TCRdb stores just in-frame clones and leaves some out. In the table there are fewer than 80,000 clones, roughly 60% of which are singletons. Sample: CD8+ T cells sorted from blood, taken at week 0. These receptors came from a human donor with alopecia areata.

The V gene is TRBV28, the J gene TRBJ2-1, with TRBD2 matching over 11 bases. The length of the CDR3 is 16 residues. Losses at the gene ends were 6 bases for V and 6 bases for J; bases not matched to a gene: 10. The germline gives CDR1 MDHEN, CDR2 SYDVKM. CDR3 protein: CASSPPGLAVGNEQFF. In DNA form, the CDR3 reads TGTGCCAGCAGCCCTCCGGGACTAGCGGTCGGCAATGAGCAGTTCTTC. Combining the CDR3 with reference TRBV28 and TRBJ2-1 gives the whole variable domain DVKVTQSSRYLVKRTGEKVFLECVQDMDHENMFWYRQDPGLGLRLIYFSYDVKMKEKGDIPEGYSVSREKKERFSLILESASTNQTSMYLCASSPPGLAVGNEQFFGPGTRLTVL.

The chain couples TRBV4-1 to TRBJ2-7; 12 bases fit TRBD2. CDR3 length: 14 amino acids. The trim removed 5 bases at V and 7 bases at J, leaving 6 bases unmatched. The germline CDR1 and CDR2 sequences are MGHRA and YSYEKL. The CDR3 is CASSVLAGGQEQYF. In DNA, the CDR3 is TGCGCCAGCAGCGTGCTAGCGGGAGGGCAAGAGCAGTACTTC.

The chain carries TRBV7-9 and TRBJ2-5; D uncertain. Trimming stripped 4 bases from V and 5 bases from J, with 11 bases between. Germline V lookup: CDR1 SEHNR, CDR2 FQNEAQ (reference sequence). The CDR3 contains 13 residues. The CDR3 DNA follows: TGTGCCAGCAGCTCACCAGGCCGGGAGACCCAGTACTTC. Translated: CASSSPGRETQYF.

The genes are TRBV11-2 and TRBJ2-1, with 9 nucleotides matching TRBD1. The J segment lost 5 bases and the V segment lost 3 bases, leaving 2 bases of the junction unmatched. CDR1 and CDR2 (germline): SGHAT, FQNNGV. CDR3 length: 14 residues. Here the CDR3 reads CASSFGTGNNEQFF. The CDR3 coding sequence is TGTGCCAGCAGCTTTGGGACAGGGAACAATGAGCAGTTCTTC.

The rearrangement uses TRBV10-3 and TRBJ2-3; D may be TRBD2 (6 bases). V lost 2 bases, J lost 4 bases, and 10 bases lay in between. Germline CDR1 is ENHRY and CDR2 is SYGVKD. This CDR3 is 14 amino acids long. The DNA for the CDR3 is TGTGCCATCAGTGAGGACGGGAGTCCAGATACGCAGTATTTT. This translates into CAISEDGSPDTQYF.

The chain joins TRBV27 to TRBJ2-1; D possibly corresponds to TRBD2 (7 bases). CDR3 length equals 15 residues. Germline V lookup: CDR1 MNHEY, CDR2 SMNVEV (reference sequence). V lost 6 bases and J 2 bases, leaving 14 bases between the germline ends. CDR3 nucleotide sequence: TGTGCCAGCAGCGAGGGGGGGGTGGCCTACAATGAGCAGTTCTTC. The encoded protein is CASSEGGVAYNEQFF.

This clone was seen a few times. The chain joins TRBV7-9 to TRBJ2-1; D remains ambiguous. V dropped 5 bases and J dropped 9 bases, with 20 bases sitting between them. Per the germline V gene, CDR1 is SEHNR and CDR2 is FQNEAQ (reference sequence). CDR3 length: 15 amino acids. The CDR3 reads CASSPHSTGYGEQFF. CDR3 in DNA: TGTGCCAGCAGCCCACACTCCACCGGGTATGGTGAGCAGTTCTTC.

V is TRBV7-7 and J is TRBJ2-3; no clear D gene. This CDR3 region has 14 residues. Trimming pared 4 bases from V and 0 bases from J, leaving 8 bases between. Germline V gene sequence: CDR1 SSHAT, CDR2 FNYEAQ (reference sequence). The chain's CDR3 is CASSYPVSTDTQYF. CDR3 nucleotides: TGTGCCAGCAGCTACCCCGTAAGCACAGATACGCAGTATTTT.

The CDR3 DNA reads as TGCGCCAGCAGCCAAGATGAGGCAGGGGCCGATCTCAATCAGCCCCAGCATTTT. Amino acids: CASSQDEAGADLNQPQHF. The V gene is TRBV4-1, the J gene TRBJ1-5, with a weak D call TRBD1 (6 bases). V was shortened by 0 bases and J by 3 bases, with 18 bases between the two germline ends. This CDR3 spans 18 amino acids. CDR1 and CDR2 (germline): MGHRA, YSYEKL.

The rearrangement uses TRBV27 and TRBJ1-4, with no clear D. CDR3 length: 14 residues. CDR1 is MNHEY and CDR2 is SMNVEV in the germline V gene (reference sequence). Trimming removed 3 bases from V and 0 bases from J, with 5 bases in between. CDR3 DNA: TGTGCCAGCAGTTTTGTTGCAACTAATGAAAAACTGTTTTTT. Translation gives CASSFVATNEKLFF.

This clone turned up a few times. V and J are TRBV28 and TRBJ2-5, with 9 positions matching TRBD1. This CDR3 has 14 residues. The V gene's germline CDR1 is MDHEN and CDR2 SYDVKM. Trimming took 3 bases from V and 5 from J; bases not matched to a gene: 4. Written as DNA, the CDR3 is TGTGCCAGCAGTTTGACAGGGGGGAGGGAGACCCAGTACTTC. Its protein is CASSLTGGRETQYF.

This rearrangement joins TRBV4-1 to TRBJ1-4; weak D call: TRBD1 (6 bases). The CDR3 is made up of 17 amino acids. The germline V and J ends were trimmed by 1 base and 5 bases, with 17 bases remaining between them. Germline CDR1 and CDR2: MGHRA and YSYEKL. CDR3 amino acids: CASSQVVRRGSNEKLFF. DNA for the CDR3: TGCGCCAGCAGCCAAGTTGTGAGGAGGGGGTCGAATGAAAAACTGTTTTTT.

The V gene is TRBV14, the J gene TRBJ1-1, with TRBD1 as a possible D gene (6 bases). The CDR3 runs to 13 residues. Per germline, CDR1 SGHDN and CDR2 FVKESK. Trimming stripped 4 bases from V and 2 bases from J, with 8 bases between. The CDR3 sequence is CASSPRGNTEAFF. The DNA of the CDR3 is TGTGCCAGCAGCCCCAGGGGTAACACTGAAGCTTTCTTT.

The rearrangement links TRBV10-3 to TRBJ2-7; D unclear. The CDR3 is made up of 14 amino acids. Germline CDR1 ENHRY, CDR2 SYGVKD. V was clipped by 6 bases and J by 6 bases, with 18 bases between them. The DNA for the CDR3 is TGTGCCATCAGGTCTATGTCTTGGAGATCCGAGCAGTACTTC. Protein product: CAIRSMSWRSEQYF.

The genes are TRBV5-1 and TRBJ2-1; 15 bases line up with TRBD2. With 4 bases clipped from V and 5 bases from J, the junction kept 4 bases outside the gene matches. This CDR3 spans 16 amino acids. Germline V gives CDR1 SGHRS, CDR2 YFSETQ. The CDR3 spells CASSGGTSGRNNEQFF. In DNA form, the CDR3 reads TGCGCCAGCAGCGGGGGGACTAGCGGGAGGAACAATGAGCAGTTCTTC.

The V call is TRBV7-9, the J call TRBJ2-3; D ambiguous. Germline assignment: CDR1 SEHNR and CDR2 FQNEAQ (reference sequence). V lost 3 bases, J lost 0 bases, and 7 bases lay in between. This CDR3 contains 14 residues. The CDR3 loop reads CASSFSSSTDTQYF. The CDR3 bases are TGTGCCAGCAGCTTTAGCTCTAGCACAGATACGCAGTATTTT. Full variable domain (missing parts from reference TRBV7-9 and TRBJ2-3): DTGVSQNPRHKITKRGQNVTFRCDPISEHNRLYWYRQTLGQGPEFLTYFQNEAQLEKSRLLSDRFSAERPKGSFSTLEIQRTEQGDSAMYLCASSFSSSTDTQYFGPGTRLTVL.

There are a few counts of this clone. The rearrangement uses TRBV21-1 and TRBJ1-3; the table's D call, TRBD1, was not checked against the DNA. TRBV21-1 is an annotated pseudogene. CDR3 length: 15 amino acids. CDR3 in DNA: TGTGCCAGCAGCAAAGAGGGGGCGGGTGGAAACACCATATATTTT. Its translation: CASSKEGAGGNTIYF.

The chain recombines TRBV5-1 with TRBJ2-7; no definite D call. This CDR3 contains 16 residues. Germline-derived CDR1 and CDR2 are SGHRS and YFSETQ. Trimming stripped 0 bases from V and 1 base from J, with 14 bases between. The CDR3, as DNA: TGCGCCAGCAGCTTGGATCTGGATCGGGTTTCCTACGAGCAGTACTTC. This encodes CASSLDLDRVSYEQYF.

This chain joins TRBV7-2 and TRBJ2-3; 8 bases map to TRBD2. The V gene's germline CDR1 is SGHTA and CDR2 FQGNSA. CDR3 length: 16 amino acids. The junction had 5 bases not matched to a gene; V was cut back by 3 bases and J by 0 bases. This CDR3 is CASSFRASGSTDTQYF. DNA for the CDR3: TGTGCCAGCAGCTTTAGGGCTAGCGGGAGCACAGATACGCAGTATTTT.

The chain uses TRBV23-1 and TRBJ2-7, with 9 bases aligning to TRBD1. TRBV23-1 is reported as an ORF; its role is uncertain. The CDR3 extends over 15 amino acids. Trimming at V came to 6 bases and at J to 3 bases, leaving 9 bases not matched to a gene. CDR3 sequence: CASSHSATGGYEQYF. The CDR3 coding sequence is TGCGCCAGCAGCCACTCTGCGACAGGGGGCTACGAGCAGTACTTC.

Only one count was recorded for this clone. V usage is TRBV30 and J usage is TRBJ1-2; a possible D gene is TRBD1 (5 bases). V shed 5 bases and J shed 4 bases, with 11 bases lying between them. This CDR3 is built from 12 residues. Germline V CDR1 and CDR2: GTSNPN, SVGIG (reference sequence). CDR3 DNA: TGTGCCTGGTTGGGACCGACCTATGGCTACACCTTC. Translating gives CAWLGPTYGYTF. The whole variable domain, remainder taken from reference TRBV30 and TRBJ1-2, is SQTIHQWPATLVQPVGSPLSLECTVEGTSNPNLYWYRQAAGRGLQLLFYSVGIGQISSEVPQNLSASRPQDRQFILSSKKLLLSDSGFYLCAWLGPTYGYTFGSGTRLTVV.

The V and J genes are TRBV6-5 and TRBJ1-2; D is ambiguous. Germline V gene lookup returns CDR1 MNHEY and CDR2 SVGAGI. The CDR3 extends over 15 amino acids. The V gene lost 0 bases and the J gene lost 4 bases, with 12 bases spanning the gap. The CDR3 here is CASSYSGRITYGYTF. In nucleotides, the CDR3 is TGTGCCAGCAGTTACTCTGGGAGGATCACCTATGGCTACACCTTC.

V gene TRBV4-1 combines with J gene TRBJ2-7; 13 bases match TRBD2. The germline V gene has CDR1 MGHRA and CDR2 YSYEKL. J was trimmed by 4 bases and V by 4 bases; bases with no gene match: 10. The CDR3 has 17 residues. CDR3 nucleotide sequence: TGCGCCAGCAGCCGGTCAACCGGGACTAGCGGGGTTTACGAGCAGTACTTC. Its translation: CASSRSTGTSGVYEQYF.

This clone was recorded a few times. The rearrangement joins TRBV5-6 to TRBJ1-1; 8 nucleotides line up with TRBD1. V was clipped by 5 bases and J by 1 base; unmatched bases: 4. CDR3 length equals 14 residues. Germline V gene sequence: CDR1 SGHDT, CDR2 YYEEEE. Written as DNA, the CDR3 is TGTGCCAGCAGGCCACAGGGGGGGAACACTGAAGCTTTCTTT. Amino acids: CASRPQGGNTEAFF. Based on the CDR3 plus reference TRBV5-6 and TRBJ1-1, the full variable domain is DAGVTQSPTHLIKTRGQQVTLRCSPKSGHDTVSWYQQALGQGPQFIFQYYEEEERQRGNFPDRFSGHQFPNYSSELNVNALLLGDSALYLCASRPQGGNTEAFFGQGTRLTVV.

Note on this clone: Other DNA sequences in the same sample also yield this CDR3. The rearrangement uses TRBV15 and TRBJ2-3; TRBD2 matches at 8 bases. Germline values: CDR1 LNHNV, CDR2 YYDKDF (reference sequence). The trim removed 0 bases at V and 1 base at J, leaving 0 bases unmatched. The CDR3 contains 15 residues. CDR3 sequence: CATSREAGGTDTQYF. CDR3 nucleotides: TGTGCCACCAGCAGAGAAGCGGGAGGCACAGATACGCAGTATTTT.

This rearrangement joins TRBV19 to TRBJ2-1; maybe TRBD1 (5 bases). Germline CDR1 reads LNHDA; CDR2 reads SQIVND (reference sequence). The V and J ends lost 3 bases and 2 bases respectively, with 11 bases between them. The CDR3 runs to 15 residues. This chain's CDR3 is CASSMSQGPYNEQFF. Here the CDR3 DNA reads TGTGCCAGTAGTATGTCCCAGGGCCCCTACAATGAGCAGTTCTTC.

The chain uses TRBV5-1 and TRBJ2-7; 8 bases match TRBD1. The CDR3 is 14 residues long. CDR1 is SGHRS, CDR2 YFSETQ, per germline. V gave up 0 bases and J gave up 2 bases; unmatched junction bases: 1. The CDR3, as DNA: TGCGCCAGCAGCTTGGGGACAGGGACCTACGAGCAGTACTTC. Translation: CASSLGTGTYEQYF.

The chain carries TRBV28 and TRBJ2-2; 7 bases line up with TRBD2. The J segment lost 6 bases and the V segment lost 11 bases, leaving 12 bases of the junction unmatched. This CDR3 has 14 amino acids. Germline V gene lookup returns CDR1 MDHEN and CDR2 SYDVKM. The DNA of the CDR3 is TGTGCCGTCCAGACTAGCCCAGGGTCCGGGGAGCTGTTTTTT. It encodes CAVQTSPGSGELFF.

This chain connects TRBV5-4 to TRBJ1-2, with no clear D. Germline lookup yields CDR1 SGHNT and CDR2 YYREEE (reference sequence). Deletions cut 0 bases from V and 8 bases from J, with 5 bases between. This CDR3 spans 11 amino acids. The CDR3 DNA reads TGTGCCAGCAGCTTGGGTCCAGGCTACACCTTC. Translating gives CASSLGPGYTF.